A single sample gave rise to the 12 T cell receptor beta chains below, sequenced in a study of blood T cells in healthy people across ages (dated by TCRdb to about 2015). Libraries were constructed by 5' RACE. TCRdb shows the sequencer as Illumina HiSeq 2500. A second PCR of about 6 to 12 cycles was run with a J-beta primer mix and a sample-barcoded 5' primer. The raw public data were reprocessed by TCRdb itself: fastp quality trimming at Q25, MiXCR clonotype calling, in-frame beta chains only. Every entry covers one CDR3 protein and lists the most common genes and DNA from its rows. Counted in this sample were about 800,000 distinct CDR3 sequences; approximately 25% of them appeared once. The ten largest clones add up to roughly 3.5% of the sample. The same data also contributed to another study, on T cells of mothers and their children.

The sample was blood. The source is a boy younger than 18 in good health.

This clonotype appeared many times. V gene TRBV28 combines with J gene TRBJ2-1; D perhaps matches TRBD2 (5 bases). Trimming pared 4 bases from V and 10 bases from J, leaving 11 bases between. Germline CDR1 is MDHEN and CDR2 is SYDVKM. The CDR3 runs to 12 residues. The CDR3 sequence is CASSSGLVEQFF. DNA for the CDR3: TGTGCCAGCAGTTCCGGACTGGTCGAGCAGTTCTTC.

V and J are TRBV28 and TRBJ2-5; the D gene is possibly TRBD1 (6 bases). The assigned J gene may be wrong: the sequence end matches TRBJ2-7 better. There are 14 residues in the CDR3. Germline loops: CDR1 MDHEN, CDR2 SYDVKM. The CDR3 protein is CASSSTGRTYEQYF. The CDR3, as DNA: TGTGCCAGCAGTTCGACAGGCAGAACCTACGAGCAGTACTTC.

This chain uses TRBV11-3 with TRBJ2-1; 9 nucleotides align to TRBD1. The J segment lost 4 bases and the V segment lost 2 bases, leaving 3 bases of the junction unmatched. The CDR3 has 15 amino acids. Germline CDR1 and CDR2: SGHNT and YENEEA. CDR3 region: CASSLFGQGYNEQFF. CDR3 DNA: TGTGCCAGCAGCTTATTCGGACAGGGGTACAATGAGCAGTTCTTC. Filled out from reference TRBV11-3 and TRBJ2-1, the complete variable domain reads EAGVVQSPRYKIIEKKQPVAFWCNPISGHNTLYWYLQNLGQGPELLIRYENEEAVDDSQLPKDRFSAERLKGVDSTLKIQPAELGDSAVYLCASSLFGQGYNEQFFGPGTRLTVL.

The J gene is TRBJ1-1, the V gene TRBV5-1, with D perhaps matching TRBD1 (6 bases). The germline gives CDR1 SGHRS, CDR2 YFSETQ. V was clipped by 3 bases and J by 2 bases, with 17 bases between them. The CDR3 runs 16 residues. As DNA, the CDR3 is TGCGCCAGCAGCTGGGGGGGGCTCGACAGTAACACTGAAGCTTTCTTT. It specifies CASSWGGLDSNTEAFF.

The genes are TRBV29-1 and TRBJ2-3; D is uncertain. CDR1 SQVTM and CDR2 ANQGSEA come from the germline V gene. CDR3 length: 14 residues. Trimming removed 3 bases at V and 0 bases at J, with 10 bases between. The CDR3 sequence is CSVEIWQSTDTQYF. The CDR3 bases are TGCAGCGTTGAGATCTGGCAAAGCACAGATACGCAGTATTTT.

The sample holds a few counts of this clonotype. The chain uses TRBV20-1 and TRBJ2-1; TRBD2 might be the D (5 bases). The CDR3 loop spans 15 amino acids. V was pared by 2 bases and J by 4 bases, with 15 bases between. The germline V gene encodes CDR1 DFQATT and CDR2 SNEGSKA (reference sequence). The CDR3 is CSARILDSAYNEQFF. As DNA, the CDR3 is TGCAGTGCTAGAATACTTGATAGCGCATACAATGAGCAGTTCTTC.

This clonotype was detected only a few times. The CDR3 DNA follows: TGTGCCACCAGTGAGGGCTCGAACTACGAGCAGTACTTC. Amino acid sequence: CATSEGSNYEQYF. The chain has TRBV24-1 and TRBJ2-7; D is ambiguous. V lost 4 bases to trimming and J lost 3 bases, with 9 bases between them. The germline V gene has CDR1 KGHDR and CDR2 SFDVKD. CDR3 size: 13 residues.

CDR3 amino acids: CASRKEAVGSGYTF. CDR3 sequence (DNA): TGCGCCAGCAGAAAGGAAGCAGTGGGCTCTGGCTACACCTTC. The gene calls are TRBV10-2 and TRBJ1-2, with unresolved D. The CDR3 runs 14 residues. In germline, CDR1 is WSHSY, CDR2 SAAADI. V lost 6 bases to trimming and J lost 7 bases, with 18 bases between them.

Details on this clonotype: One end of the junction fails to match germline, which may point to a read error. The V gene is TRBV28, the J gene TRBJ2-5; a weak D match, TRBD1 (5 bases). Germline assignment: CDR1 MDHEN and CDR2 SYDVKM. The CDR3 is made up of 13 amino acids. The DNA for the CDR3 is TGTGCCAGCAGTTCAATGCGCCAGGGTGGGCTGCACTTC. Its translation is CASSSMRQGGLHF.

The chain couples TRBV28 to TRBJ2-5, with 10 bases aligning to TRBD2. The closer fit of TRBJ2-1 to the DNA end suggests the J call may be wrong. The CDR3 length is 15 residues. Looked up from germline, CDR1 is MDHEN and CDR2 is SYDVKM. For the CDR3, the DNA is TGTGCCAGCAGCCCTACAGCGGGAGGGAGCAATGAGCAGTTCTTC. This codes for CASSPTAGGSNEQFF.

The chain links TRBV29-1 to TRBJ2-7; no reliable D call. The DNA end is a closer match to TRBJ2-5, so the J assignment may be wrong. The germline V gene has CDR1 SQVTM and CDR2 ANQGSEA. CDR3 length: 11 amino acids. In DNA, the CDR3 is TGCAGCGCCCGGACCGGGGAGACCCAGTACTTC. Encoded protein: CSARTGETQYF.

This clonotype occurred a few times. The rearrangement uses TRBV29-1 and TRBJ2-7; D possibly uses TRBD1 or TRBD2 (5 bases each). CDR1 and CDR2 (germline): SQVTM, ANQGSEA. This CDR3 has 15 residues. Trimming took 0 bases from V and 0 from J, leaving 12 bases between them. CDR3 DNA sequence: TGCAGCGTTGAAGATGGGACGGATGCCTCCTACGAGCAGTACTTC. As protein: CSVEDGTDASYEQYF.